Shown below are 23 T cell receptor beta chains from a single sample sequenced in a study of chemoradiotherapy in HPV16-positive cancers. Sequenced by immunoSEQ multiplex PCR; TCRdb stores in-frame clones only, minus some. The top ten clones hold about 5% of a sample with just under 40,000 clones, under 80% of them seen once. This sample comprised blood, obtained from a patient who underwent chemoradiotherapy. The receptors come from a human donor with HPV-associated anogenital cancer.

The chain couples TRBV9 to TRBJ2-5; D is unresolved. Trimming cost V 1 base and J 5 bases, with 12 bases left between them. Germline assignment: CDR1 SGDLS and CDR2 YYNGEE. This CDR3 is 14 amino acids long. CDR3 region: CASSVSGALETQYF. CDR3 DNA sequence: TGTGCCAGCAGCGTATCTGGAGCCCTGGAGACCCAGTACTTC.

This clone was detected only a few times. The genes are TRBV7-9 and TRBJ1-2; maybe TRBD1 (6 bases). V was trimmed by 11 bases and J by 4 bases, leaving 14 bases between them. There are 12 residues in the CDR3. Germline assignment: CDR1 SEHNR and CDR2 FQNEAQ (reference sequence). The CDR3 sequence is CAGNRAGYGYTF. The CDR3 DNA reads TGTGCCGGAAACAGGGCCGGCTATGGCTACACCTTC.

J is TRBJ2-7 and V is TRBV5-4; the match to TRBD1 covers 9 bases. The trim removed 4 bases at V and 5 bases at J, leaving 4 bases unmatched. This CDR3 has 13 residues. Germline assignment: CDR1 SGHNT and CDR2 YYREEE (reference sequence). CDR3 nucleotides: TGTGCCAGCAGCGCTACAGGGGGCAACGAGCAGTACTTC. Residues: CASSATGGNEQYF.

The chain carries TRBV6-4 and TRBJ1-6; TRBD1 might be the D (5 bases). This CDR3 spans 15 amino acids. V was trimmed by 6 bases and J by 8 bases, leaving 17 bases between them. Germline-derived CDR1 and CDR2 are MRHNA and SNTAGT. CDR3 sequence: CASRLIRGAHSPLHF. CDR3 DNA: TGTGCCAGCAGACTAATTCGGGGCGCCCATTCACCCCTCCACTTT.

This chain links TRBV29-1 with TRBJ2-3; D is perhaps TRBD1 (7 bases). Deletions cut 4 bases from V and 6 bases from J, with 20 bases between. This CDR3 has 15 residues. CDR1 is SQVTM and CDR2 is ANQGSEA in the germline V gene. As DNA, the CDR3 is TGCAGCGTTGCCTGGGAGGAGGGGGCAGGGGATACGCAGTATTTT. Translation gives CSVAWEEGAGDTQYF.

In its sample, this clone was seen a few times. The gene calls are TRBV5-1 and TRBJ1-2; D is perhaps TRBD1 (5 bases). Germline V gene lookup returns CDR1 SGHRS and CDR2 YFSETQ. This CDR3 has 14 amino acids. V lost 3 bases and J lost 0, with 9 bases in between. The chain's CDR3 is CASSWADTNYGYTF. CDR3 nucleotide sequence: TGCGCCAGCAGCTGGGCGGACACTAACTATGGCTACACCTTC.

The V call is TRBV6-5, the J call TRBJ1-2, with D perhaps matching TRBD1 (6 bases). The V gene lost 0 bases and the J gene lost 2 bases, with 10 bases spanning the gap. The germline gives CDR1 MNHEY, CDR2 SVGAGI. This CDR3 region has 15 residues. CDR3 in DNA: TGTGCCAGCAGTTACTCGTGGACAGACAACTATGGCTACACCTTC. It translates to CASSYSWTDNYGYTF.

Concerning this clone itself: Germline and junction disagree at one end, which may indicate a read error. V gene TRBV5-6 combines with J gene TRBJ1-4; D gene ambiguous. There are 14 residues in the CDR3. Looked up from germline, CDR1 is SGHDT and CDR2 is YYEEEE. This CDR3 reads CASSFYETNEKLFF. The CDR3 DNA follows: TGTGCCAGTAGCTTCTATGAAACTAATGAAAAACTGTTTTTT.

The chain combines TRBV7-9 with TRBJ2-7; no clear D. Germline V gene data show CDR1 as SEHNR and CDR2 as FQNEAQ (reference sequence). V dropped 4 bases and J dropped 6 bases, with 19 bases sitting between them. The CDR3 has 15 residues. The CDR3, as DNA: TGTGCCAGCAGCTCTCAGAACGGCTTTCGTATCGAGCAGTACTTC. Its translation is CASSSQNGFRIEQYF.

V and J are TRBV29-1 and TRBJ2-2; D uncertain. This CDR3 spans 12 amino acids. V was clipped by 6 bases and J by 7 bases, with 12 bases between them. The V gene's germline CDR1 is SQVTM and CDR2 ANQGSEA. In DNA, the CDR3 is TGCAGCGTCTCAGGTCCGATCGGGGAGCTGTTTTTT. It translates to CSVSGPIGELFF.

The genes are TRBV10-3 and TRBJ1-5; D unresolved. The V and J ends lost 0 bases and 5 bases respectively, with 14 bases between them. CDR3 length: 16 residues. In germline, CDR1 is ENHRY, CDR2 SYGVKD. The CDR3 loop is CAISESDVRLDQPQHF. CDR3 coding DNA: TGTGCCATCAGTGAGTCGGACGTTAGGTTGGATCAGCCCCAGCATTTT.

The V and J genes are TRBV25-1 and TRBJ1-1; no reliable D call. V was pared by 4 bases and J by 0 bases, with 3 bases between. Germline CDR1 and CDR2: MGHDK and SYGVNS. The CDR3 length is 12 residues. The CDR3 DNA reads TGTGCCAGCAGTGTAGTGAACACTGAAGCTTTCTTT. It translates to CASSVVNTEAFF.

This clone has just one count. This chain connects TRBV18 to TRBJ2-5, with TRBD2 matching over 8 bases. Germline V gene data show CDR1 as KGHSH and CDR2 as LQKENI. J was trimmed by 5 bases and V by 3 bases; bases with no gene match: 8. The CDR3 totals 15 residues. The CDR3 is CASSPTGTSLETQYF. CDR3 bases: TGTGCCAGCTCACCGACCGGGACTAGTTTGGAGACCCAGTACTTC.

The gene calls are TRBV11-3 and TRBJ1-3; D ambiguous. The CDR3 runs 16 residues. V gave up 0 bases and J gave up 0 bases, with 9 bases separating them. CDR1 and CDR2 (germline): SGHNT, YENEEA. CDR3 nucleotide sequence: TGTGCCAGCAGCTTAGAAACGGCGAGCTCTGGAAACACCATATATTTT. Its translation: CASSLETASSGNTIYF.

The CDR3 bases are TGTGCCAGCCGACTAGCGGGAGATACGCAGTATTTT. It encodes CASRLAGDTQYF. This chain connects TRBV7-2 to TRBJ2-3; 10 nucleotides line up with TRBD2. Germline lookup yields CDR1 SGHTA and CDR2 FQGNSA. V shed 8 bases, J shed 5 bases, and the junction held 1 base outside the gene matches. The CDR3 sequence is 12 residues long.

The chain couples TRBV11-2 to TRBJ1-1, with D tentatively TRBD1 (5 bases). The CDR3 has 15 residues. The ends were cut back, 5 bases at V and 5 bases at J, with 18 bases in the middle. From germline, CDR1 is SGHAT and CDR2 FQNNGV. Here the CDR3 reads CASSREGRATTEAFF. For the CDR3, the DNA is TGTGCCAGCAGCAGAGAGGGCAGGGCTACGACTGAAGCTTTCTTT.

The V call is TRBV18, the J call TRBJ1-4, with D unclear. The CDR3 is made up of 15 amino acids. V was trimmed by 6 bases and J by 3 bases, leaving 14 bases between them. CDR1 is KGHSH and CDR2 is LQKENI in the germline V gene. CDR3 amino acids: CASSLTFGANEKLFF. CDR3 nucleotide sequence: TGTGCCAGCTCCCTCACCTTTGGGGCTAATGAAAAACTGTTTTTT.

V gene TRBV5-1 combines with J gene TRBJ1-3; D is unresolved. The V gene's germline CDR1 is SGHRS and CDR2 YFSETQ. The V gene lost 4 bases and the J gene lost 0 bases, with 11 bases spanning the gap. The CDR3 contains 15 residues. Written as DNA, the CDR3 is TGCGCCAGCAGCGTTGGAACCAACTCTGGAAACACCATATATTTT. This translates into CASSVGTNSGNTIYF.

The chain is built from TRBV18 and TRBJ2-7; D uncertain. Germline V lookup: CDR1 KGHSH, CDR2 LQKENI. This CDR3 comprises 15 residues. Trimming left V 3 bases short and J 5 bases short, with 17 bases between. The CDR3 is CASSPPLPRSDEQYF. CDR3 in DNA: TGTGCCAGCTCACCGCCACTCCCGCGGTCGGACGAGCAGTACTTC.

This clone was seen more than once but under ten times. CDR3: CASSSSGGAYEQYF. CDR3 DNA: TGTGCCAGCAGCTCTAGCGGGGGGGCGTACGAGCAGTACTTC. This chain joins TRBV7-2 and TRBJ2-7; 12 bases are shared with TRBD2. With V trimmed by 4 bases and J by 4 bases, 2 bases remained unmatched. This CDR3 spans 14 amino acids. Germline assignment: CDR1 SGHTA and CDR2 FQGNSA. The whole variable domain, filled in from reference TRBV7-2 and TRBJ2-7, reads GAGVSQSPSNKVTEKGKDVELRCDPISGHTALYWYRQSLGQGLEFLIYFQGNSAPDKSGLPSDRFSAERTGGSVSTLTIQRTQQEDSAVYLCASSSSGGAYEQYFGPGTRLTVT.

This rearrangement joins TRBV5-1 to TRBJ1-1, with no clear D. Germline values: CDR1 SGHRS, CDR2 YFSETQ. CDR3 size: 13 residues. Trimming pared 4 bases from V and 1 base from J, leaving 8 bases between. The CDR3 DNA reads as TGCGCCAGCAGCCCTATAAGGAACACTGAAGCTTTCTTT. Amino acid sequence: CASSPIRNTEAFF.

This clone was counted between two and nine times. The rearrangement uses TRBV18 and TRBJ1-1, with D hard to call. Trimming removed 6 bases from V and 7 bases from J, with 12 bases in between. The CDR3 runs 12 residues. The germline CDR1 and CDR2 sequences are KGHSH and LQKENI. The CDR3 coding sequence is TGTGCCAGCTCCGACGGATCTCTTGAAGCTTTCTTT. This translates into CASSDGSLEAFF.

The gene calls are TRBV5-4 and TRBJ2-5; possible D gene TRBD1, 5 bases. Trimming left V 4 bases short and J 7 bases short, with 20 bases between. CDR3 length: 15 residues. The germline CDR1 and CDR2 sequences are SGHNT and YYREEE (reference sequence). Written as DNA, the CDR3 is TGTGCCAGCAGCCCAGAGCCTGACAGCTATTCGACCCAGTACTTC. Protein: CASSPEPDSYSTQYF.